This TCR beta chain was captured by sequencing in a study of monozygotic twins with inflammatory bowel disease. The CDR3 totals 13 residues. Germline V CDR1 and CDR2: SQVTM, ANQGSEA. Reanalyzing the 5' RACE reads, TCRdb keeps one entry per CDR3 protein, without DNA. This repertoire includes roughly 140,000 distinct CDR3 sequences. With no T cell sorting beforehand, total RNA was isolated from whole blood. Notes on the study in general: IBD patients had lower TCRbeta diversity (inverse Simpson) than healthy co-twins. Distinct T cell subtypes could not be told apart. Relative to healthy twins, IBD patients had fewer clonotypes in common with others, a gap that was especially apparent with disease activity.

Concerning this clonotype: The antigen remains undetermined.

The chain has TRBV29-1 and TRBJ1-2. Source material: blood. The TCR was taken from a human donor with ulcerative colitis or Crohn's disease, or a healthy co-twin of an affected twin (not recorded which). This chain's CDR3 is CSVFGRAMGGYTF.